The TCR beta chain described here comes from a study of T cells in tuberculosis. Study conclusions and caveats: Shorter CDR3-alpha in active tuberculosis partly drove smaller distances.

Generated by immunoSEQ multiplex PCR, the TCRdb table keeps only in-frame clones and is missing some. This sample carries around 33,000 clones, roughly 90% of them seen once, and the ten largest clones take around 7.7%. The V segment lost 5 bases and the J segment 12 bases; nucleotides outside the gene matches: 10. The CDR3 spans 13 residues. Germline CDR1 WNHNN, CDR2 SYGVQD (reference sequence). As concerns this clone: What it binds is unknown.

The sequence was collected from a donor aged 10-30 years with latent tuberculosis or without tuberculosis infection. Some clones in this sample may be carry-over from other donors' samples. The chain employs TRBV10-1 and TRBJ2-1; 7 bases are shared with TRBD1. Sequences were obtained from PBMCs. CDR3 DNA sequence: TGCGCCAGCAGTTCTAGGGGGCCCGAGGTGCAGTTCTTC. It encodes CASSSRGPEVQFF.